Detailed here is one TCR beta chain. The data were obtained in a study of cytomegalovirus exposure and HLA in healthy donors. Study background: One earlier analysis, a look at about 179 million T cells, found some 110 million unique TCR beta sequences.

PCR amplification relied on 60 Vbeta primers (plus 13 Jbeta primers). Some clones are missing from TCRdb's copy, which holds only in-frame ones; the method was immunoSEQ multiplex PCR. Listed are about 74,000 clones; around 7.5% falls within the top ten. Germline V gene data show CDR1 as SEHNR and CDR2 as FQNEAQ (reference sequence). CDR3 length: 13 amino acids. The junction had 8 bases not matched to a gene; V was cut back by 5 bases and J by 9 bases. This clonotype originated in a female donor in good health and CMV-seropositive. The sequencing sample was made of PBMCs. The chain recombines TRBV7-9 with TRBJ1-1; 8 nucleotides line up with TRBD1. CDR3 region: CASSLRDRGKAFF. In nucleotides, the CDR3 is TGTGCCAGCAGCCTTCGTGACAGGGGAAAAGCTTTCTTT.